One and the same sample provided the 23 T cell receptor beta chains below, sequenced in a study of beta chain features in type 1 diabetes. As every portion of the isolated RNA was reverse transcribed, the sequencing read expressed TCRB transcripts. The protocol was immunoSEQ multiplex PCR, while the TCRdb copy is restricted to in-frame clones and leaves out a portion. This repertoire shows hundreds of thousands of clones, 11% to 15% found once; its top ten account for about 6.6%. Sequencing input: central memory CD4+ T cells from blood. These receptors all come from a man aged 25-45 years in good health.

This clone was detected many times. This chain joins TRBV6-6 and TRBJ2-4; possible D gene TRBD1, 7 bases. The germline gives CDR1 MNHNY, CDR2 SVGAGI (reference sequence). The length of the CDR3 is 15 residues. Trimming pared 4 bases from V and 2 bases from J, leaving 12 bases between. CDR3 bases: TGTGCCAGCAGTTCCAGGGGGGCACCCAAAAACATTCAGTACTTC. This gives the protein CASSSRGAPKNIQYF.

The gene calls are TRBV7-9 and TRBJ2-5, with 8 bases that match TRBD2. This CDR3 has 14 amino acids. The germline V gene has CDR1 SEHNR and CDR2 FQNEAQ (reference sequence). With 5 bases clipped from V and 4 bases from J, the junction kept 6 bases outside the gene matches. The CDR3 sequence is CASSLGTRGETQYF. The CDR3 nucleotides read TGTGCCAGCAGCCTGGGGACTAGGGGAGAGACCCAGTACTTC. Combining the CDR3 with reference TRBV7-9 and TRBJ2-5 gives the whole variable domain DTGVSQNPRHKITKRGQNVTFRCDPISEHNRLYWYRQTLGQGPEFLTYFQNEAQLEKSRLLSDRFSAERPKGSFSTLEIQRTEQGDSAMYLCASSLGTRGETQYFGPGTRLLVL.

The chain uses TRBV6-6 and TRBJ2-3; 8 positions match TRBD2. V gave up 5 bases and J gave up 9 bases; unmatched junction bases: 4. The CDR3 is 12 residues long. Germline V gene lookup returns CDR1 MNHNY and CDR2 SVGAGI (reference sequence). The CDR3 region has the DNA TGTGCCAGCAGTACCCGGGGGGGCACGCAGTATTTT. Translation gives CASSTRGGTQYF.

The table lists this clone with a few counts. A much bigger clone sits one base away, suggesting this may be a read error. The sample holds other DNA sequences that translate to the same CDR3. This rearrangement joins TRBV7-2 to TRBJ2-5, with unresolved D. Germline CDR1 reads SGHTA; CDR2 reads FQGNSA. Trimming took 6 bases from V and 2 from J, leaving 4 bases between them. The CDR3 has 11 residues. The CDR3 DNA follows: TGTGCCAGCAGGGAACAAGAGACCCAGTACTTC. This sequence encodes CASREQETQYF.

A remark on this clone: A much larger clone is a single base away; this may be a read error. The rearrangement links TRBV7-2 to TRBJ1-2, with TRBD1 as a possible D gene (5 bases). The germline CDR1 and CDR2 sequences are SGHTA and FQGNSA. There are 13 residues in the CDR3. V lost 0 bases and J 3 bases, leaving 5 bases between the germline ends. The CDR3 nucleotides are TGTGCCAGCAGCTTAGCCAGGGACTATGGCTACACCTTC. The encoded protein is CASSLARDYGYTF.

This sequence joins TRBV4-2 and TRBJ1-2, with 7 bases identical to TRBD1. The V segment lost 4 bases and the J segment 4 bases; nucleotides outside the gene matches: 9. The germline V gene has CDR1 LGHNA and CDR2 YNFKEQ. The CDR3 covers 15 residues. This CDR3 reads CASSLHGQAVYGYTF. The CDR3 DNA reads as TGTGCCAGCAGCCTCCACGGACAGGCGGTCTATGGCTACACCTTC.

The table lists this clone with many counts. The chain carries TRBV10-3 and TRBJ2-3; unclear D gene. The CDR3 contains 15 residues. Germline V gene lookup returns CDR1 ENHRY and CDR2 SYGVKD. V was trimmed by 5 bases and J by 1 base, leaving 13 bases between them. CDR3 sequence (DNA): TGTGCCATCAGTCCCCGGAGAGGAGGCACAGATACGCAGTATTTT. As protein: CAISPRRGGTDTQYF.

This clone was detected a few times. This chain connects TRBV11-2 to TRBJ2-3, with D possibly TRBD1 on 5 matching bases. This CDR3 is built from 15 residues. V shed 11 bases and J shed 1 base, with 19 bases lying between them. The germline V gene encodes CDR1 SGHAT and CDR2 FQNNGV. DNA for the CDR3: TGTGCCGGCGGCAGGGCAGAACGAGGCACAGATACGCAGTATTTT. Translating gives CAGGRAERGTDTQYF. Filled out from reference TRBV11-2 and TRBJ2-3, the complete variable domain reads EAGVAQSPRYKIIEKRQSVAFWCNPISGHATLYWYQQILGQGPKLLIQFQNNGVVDDSQLPKDRFSAERLKGVDSTLKIQPAKLEDSAVYLCAGGRAERGTDTQYFGPGTRLTVL.

The chain couples TRBV7-2 to TRBJ1-5; no definite D call. Trimming removed 5 bases at V and 0 bases at J, with 8 bases between. CDR3 size: 14 residues. Germline CDR1 SGHTA, CDR2 FQGNSA. The CDR3 coding sequence is TGTGCCAGCAGCCTACAGTTTAGCAATCAGCCCCAGCATTTT. It codes for CASSLQFSNQPQHF.

There are a few counts of this clone. This rearrangement joins TRBV11-2 to TRBJ2-2; unclear D gene. V gave up 1 base and J gave up 1 base, with 7 bases separating them. This CDR3 has 15 amino acids. Per germline, CDR1 SGHAT and CDR2 FQNNGV. The CDR3 bases are TGTGCCAGCAGCTTAGTCACGGGGAACACCGGGGAGCTGTTTTTT. Protein sequence: CASSLVTGNTGELFF.

The gene calls are TRBV7-8 and TRBJ2-3, with D unresolved. This CDR3 contains 12 residues. The germline V gene encodes CDR1 SGHVS and CDR2 FQNEAQ. V shed 1 base and J shed 5 bases, with 4 bases lying between them. CDR3 loop: CASSLVVDTQYF. The DNA of the CDR3 is TGTGCCAGCAGCTTAGTAGTAGATACGCAGTATTTT. Filled out from reference TRBV7-8 and TRBJ2-3, the complete variable domain reads GAGVSQSPRYKVAKRGQDVALRCDPISGHVSLFWYQQALGQGPEFLTYFQNEAQLDKSGLPSDRFFAERPEGSVSTLKIQRTQQEDSAVYLCASSLVVDTQYFGPGTRLTVL.

The CDR3 reads CASSANRGDETQYF. The CDR3 coding sequence is TGTGCCAGCAGCGCAAACAGGGGGGACGAGACCCAGTACTTC. The gene calls are TRBV11-2 and TRBJ2-5; TRBD1 matches 8 bases. The V gene's germline CDR1 is SGHAT and CDR2 FQNNGV. Trimming at V came to 5 bases and at J to 5 bases, leaving 7 bases not matched to a gene. The CDR3 has 14 residues. Combining the CDR3 with reference TRBV11-2 and TRBJ2-5 gives the whole variable domain EAGVAQSPRYKIIEKRQSVAFWCNPISGHATLYWYQQILGQGPKLLIQFQNNGVVDDSQLPKDRFSAERLKGVDSTLKIQPAKLEDSAVYLCASSANRGDETQYFGPGTRLLVL.

This sequence joins TRBV27 and TRBJ2-3, with D uncertain. Germline V CDR1 and CDR2: MNHEY, SMNVEV (reference sequence). This CDR3 has 15 amino acids. Deletions cut 7 bases from V and 1 base from J, with 15 bases between. The CDR3 spells CASNYTEAGTDTQYF. In DNA, the CDR3 is TGTGCCAGCAACTACACTGAGGCCGGCACAGATACGCAGTATTTT.

There are a few counts of this clone. V is TRBV30 and J is TRBJ1-4; D not certain. V was shortened by 0 bases and J by 1 base, with 0 bases between the two germline ends. Germline V gene lookup returns CDR1 GTSNPN and CDR2 SVGIG (reference sequence). The CDR3 is made up of 12 amino acids. The CDR3 region is CAWSVTNEKLFF. CDR3 nucleotides: TGTGCCTGGAGTGTAACTAATGAAAAACTGTTTTTT.

This clone was detected a few times. The chain has TRBV2 and TRBJ1-2, with D unresolved. Germline-derived CDR1 and CDR2 are SNHLY and FYNNEI. Trimming shortened V by 2 bases and J by 6 bases, and 13 bases separated the two germline ends. CDR3 size: 14 residues. CDR3 amino acids: CASSELGRIHGYTF. In DNA, the CDR3 is TGTGCCAGCAGTGAATTAGGCAGAATCCATGGCTACACCTTC.

The V call is TRBV5-1, the J call TRBJ1-2; perhaps TRBD1 as D (5 bases). The V end lost 0 bases, the J end lost 2 bases, and 11 bases lay between the germline ends. CDR1 and CDR2 (germline): SGHRS, YFSETQ. This CDR3 spans 15 amino acids. The CDR3 DNA sequence: TGCGCCAGCAGCTTGGTGGGGGGATCGAACTATGGCTACACCTTC. Its protein is CASSLVGGSNYGYTF.

This clone was recorded a few times. This sequence joins TRBV5-6 and TRBJ2-5; 12 bases agree with TRBD2. The CDR3 length is 15 residues. Trimming took 4 bases from V and 4 from J; bases not matched to a gene: 5. Germline loops: CDR1 SGHDT, CDR2 YYEEEE. The CDR3 spells CASSPSGGARETQYF. As DNA, the CDR3 is TGTGCCAGCAGCCCTAGCGGGGGGGCCAGAGAGACCCAGTACTTC. Combining the CDR3 with reference TRBV5-6 and TRBJ2-5 gives the whole variable domain DAGVTQSPTHLIKTRGQQVTLRCSPKSGHDTVSWYQQALGQGPQFIFQYYEEEERQRGNFPDRFSGHQFPNYSSELNVNALLLGDSALYLCASSPSGGARETQYFGPGTRLLVL.

This clone was observed a handful of times. The CDR3: CASSPTPSNQPQHF. The DNA for the CDR3 is TGTGCCAGCAGCCCCACCCCTAGCAATCAGCCCCAGCATTTT. This chain connects TRBV6-5 to TRBJ1-5; the D is unclear. CDR1 and CDR2 (germline): MNHEY, SVGAGI. This CDR3 is built from 14 residues. The V end was cut by 6 bases, the J end by 0 bases, with 9 bases between.

The gene calls are TRBV11-2 and TRBJ2-3; a possible D gene is TRBD1 (5 bases). V was clipped by 5 bases and J by 1 base, with 13 bases between them. CDR3 length: 15 residues. CDR1 is SGHAT, CDR2 FQNNGV, per germline. The DNA of the CDR3 is TGTGCCAGCAGCCCCAGACAGTCCCGCACAGATACGCAGTATTTT. It is translated as CASSPRQSRTDTQYF.

This clone appeared many times. The genes are TRBV7-6 and TRBJ2-3; D is ambiguous. This CDR3 contains 12 residues. V was pared by 6 bases and J by 5 bases, with 9 bases between. Germline V lookup: CDR1 SGHVS, CDR2 FNYEAQ. As DNA, the CDR3 is TGTGCCAGCAGTAGTGTGGGAGATACGCAGTATTTT. Encoded protein: CASSSVGDTQYF. The variable domain in full, with the rest retrieved from reference TRBV7-6 and TRBJ2-3, is GAGVSQSPRYKVTKRGQDVALRCDPISGHVSLYWYRQALGQGPEFLTYFNYEAQQDKSGLPNDRFSAERPEGSISTLTIQRTEQRDSAMYRCASSSVGDTQYFGPGTRLTVL.

This clone was found a few times. This sequence joins TRBV9 and TRBJ2-1; 7 nucleotides align to TRBD2. J lost 7 bases, V lost 4 bases, and 14 bases had no gene match. This CDR3 region has 16 residues. The germline V gene encodes CDR1 SGDLS and CDR2 YYNGEE. This CDR3 is CASSPLSASGRNEQFF. The DNA of the CDR3 is TGTGCCAGCAGCCCCCTGTCGGCTAGCGGTCGGAATGAGCAGTTCTTC.

This clone was observed a few times. The chain recombines TRBV6-6 with TRBJ2-2, with no clear D. The germline V gene has CDR1 MNHNY and CDR2 SVGAGI (reference sequence). CDR3 length equals 11 residues. Trimming stripped 6 bases from V and 7 bases from J, with 6 bases between. CDR3 DNA: TGTGCCAGCAGGACGTACGGGGAGCTGTTTTTT. Protein product: CASRTYGELFF.

This clone was seen more than once but under ten times. This CDR3 is also generated by other DNA sequences in the sample. The rearrangement links TRBV9 to TRBJ2-5; D ambiguous. V was trimmed by 2 bases and J by 2 bases, leaving 10 bases between them. CDR1 is SGDLS, CDR2 YYNGEE, per germline. The CDR3 is 14 amino acids. The DNA for the CDR3 is TGTGCCAGCAGCGTCGCTGGCGGACAAGAGACCCAGTACTTC. This sequence encodes CASSVAGGQETQYF.